What follows describes a single T cell receptor beta chain. The method was immunoSEQ multiplex PCR; TCRdb's version includes in-frame clones alone and lacks a portion of them. The sample gives around 620,000 clones, 85% to 95% of which show up once; 0.11% is in the top ten. This sample stems from a study of shared clonotypes between healthy human individuals. CDR3 length: 14 amino acids. Between the trimmed V and J ends, which lost 6 bases and 6 bases, there was a span of 18 bases. Germline assignment: CDR1 MDHEN and CDR2 SYDVKM. CD45RO-negative cells were positively selected for CCR7, leaving out terminally differentiated effector memory CD45RA+ cells. Donors were healthy HIV-negative adults without recently reported acute infections or vaccinations.

This receptor was obtained from a woman in her 30s in good health. Material: naive CD8+ T cells sorted from blood. J is TRBJ2-7 and V is TRBV28, with D perhaps TRBD1 (6 bases). The DNA of the CDR3 is TGTGCCAGCAGATCCCCCCCGACAGGACTCGAGCAGTACTTC. Protein: CASRSPPTGLEQYF.